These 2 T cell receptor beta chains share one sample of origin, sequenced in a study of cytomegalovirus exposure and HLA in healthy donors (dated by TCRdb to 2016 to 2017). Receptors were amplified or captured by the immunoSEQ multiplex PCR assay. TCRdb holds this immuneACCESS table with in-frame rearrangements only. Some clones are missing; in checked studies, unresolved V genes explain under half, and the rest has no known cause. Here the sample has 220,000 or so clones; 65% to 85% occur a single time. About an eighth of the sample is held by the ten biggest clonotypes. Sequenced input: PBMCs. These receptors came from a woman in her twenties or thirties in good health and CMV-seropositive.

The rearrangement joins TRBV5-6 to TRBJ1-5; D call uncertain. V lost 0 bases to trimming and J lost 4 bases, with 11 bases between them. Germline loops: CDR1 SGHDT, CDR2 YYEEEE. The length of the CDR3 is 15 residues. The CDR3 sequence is CASSLVGGTNQPQHF. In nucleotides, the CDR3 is TGTGCCAGCAGCTTGGTAGGCGGAACTAATCAGCCCCAGCATTTT.

CDR3 DNA sequence: TGTGCCAGCTCTTGGGGGGGCTTAGGTCAGCCCCAGCATTTT. Protein product: CASSWGGLGQPQHF. The gene calls are TRBV7-6 and TRBJ1-5; D is perhaps TRBD1 (6 bases). The germline V gene has CDR1 SGHVS and CDR2 FNYEAQ. The CDR3 loop spans 14 amino acids. Trimming cost V 8 bases and J 6 bases, with 17 bases left between them.